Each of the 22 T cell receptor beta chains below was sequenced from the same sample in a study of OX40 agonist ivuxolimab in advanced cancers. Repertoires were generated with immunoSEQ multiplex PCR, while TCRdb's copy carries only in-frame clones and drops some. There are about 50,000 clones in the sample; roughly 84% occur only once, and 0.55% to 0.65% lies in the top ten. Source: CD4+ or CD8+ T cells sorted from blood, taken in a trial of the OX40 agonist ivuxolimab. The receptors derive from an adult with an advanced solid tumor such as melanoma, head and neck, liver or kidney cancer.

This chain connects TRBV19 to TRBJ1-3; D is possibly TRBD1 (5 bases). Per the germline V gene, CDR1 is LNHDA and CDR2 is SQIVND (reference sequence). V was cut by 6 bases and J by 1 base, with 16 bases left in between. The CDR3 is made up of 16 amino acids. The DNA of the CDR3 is TGTGCCAGTAGACCGGGACCCAGGGTATCTGGAAACACCATATATTTT. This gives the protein CASRPGPRVSGNTIYF.

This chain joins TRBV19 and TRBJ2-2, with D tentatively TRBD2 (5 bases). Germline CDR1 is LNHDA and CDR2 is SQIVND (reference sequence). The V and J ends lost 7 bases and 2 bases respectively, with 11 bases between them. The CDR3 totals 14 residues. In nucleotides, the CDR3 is TGTGCCAGTAAAGAGCGGATCAACACCGGGGAGCTGTTTTTT. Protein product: CASKERINTGELFF.

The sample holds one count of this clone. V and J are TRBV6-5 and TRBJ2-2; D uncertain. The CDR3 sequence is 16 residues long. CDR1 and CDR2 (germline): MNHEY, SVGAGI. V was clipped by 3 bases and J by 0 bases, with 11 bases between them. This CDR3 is CASSYLSYSNTGELFF. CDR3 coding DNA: TGTGCCAGCAGTTATTTAAGTTACTCGAACACCGGGGAGCTGTTTTTT.

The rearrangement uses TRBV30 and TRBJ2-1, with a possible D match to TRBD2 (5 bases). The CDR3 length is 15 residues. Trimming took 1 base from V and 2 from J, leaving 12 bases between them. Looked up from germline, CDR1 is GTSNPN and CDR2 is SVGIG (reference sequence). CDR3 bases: TGTGCCTGGAGTGGGCCCGGGGTCCCCTACAATGAGCAGTTCTTC. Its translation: CAWSGPGVPYNEQFF. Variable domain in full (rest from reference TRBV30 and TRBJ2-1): SQTIHQWPATLVQPVGSPLSLECTVEGTSNPNLYWYRQAAGRGLQLLFYSVGIGQISSEVPQNLSASRPQDRQFILSSKKLLLSDSGFYLCAWSGPGVPYNEQFFGPGTRLTVL.

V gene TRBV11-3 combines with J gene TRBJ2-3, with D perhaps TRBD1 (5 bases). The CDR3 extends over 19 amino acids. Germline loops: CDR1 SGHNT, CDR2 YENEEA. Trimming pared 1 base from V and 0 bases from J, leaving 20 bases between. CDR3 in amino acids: CASSLVISRQGNSTDTQYF. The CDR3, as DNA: TGTGCCAGCAGCTTAGTAATTTCTCGGCAGGGCAATAGCACAGATACGCAGTATTTT.

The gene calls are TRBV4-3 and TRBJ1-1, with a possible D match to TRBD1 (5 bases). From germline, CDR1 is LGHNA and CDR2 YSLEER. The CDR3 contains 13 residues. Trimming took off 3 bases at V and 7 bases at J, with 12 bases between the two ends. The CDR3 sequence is CASSHRTNDEAFF. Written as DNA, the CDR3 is TGCGCCAGCAGCCATCGGACAAACGATGAAGCTTTCTTT.

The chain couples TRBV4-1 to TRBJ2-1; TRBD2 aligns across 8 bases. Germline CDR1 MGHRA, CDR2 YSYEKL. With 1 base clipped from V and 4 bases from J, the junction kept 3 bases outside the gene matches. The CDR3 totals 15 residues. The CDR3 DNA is TGCGCCAGCAGCCAAGTGACGGGAGGGTACAATGAGCAGTTCTTC. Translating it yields CASSQVTGGYNEQFF.

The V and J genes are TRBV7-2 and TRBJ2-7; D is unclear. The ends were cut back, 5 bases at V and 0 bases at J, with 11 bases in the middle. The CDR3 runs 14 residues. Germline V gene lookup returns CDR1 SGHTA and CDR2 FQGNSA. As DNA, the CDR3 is TGTGCCAGCAGCCTGTTAAGGAACTCCTACGAGCAGTACTTC. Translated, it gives CASSLLRNSYEQYF. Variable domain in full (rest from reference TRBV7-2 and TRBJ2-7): GAGVSQSPSNKVTEKGKDVELRCDPISGHTALYWYRQSLGQGLEFLIYFQGNSAPDKSGLPSDRFSAERTGGSVSTLTIQRTQQEDSAVYLCASSLLRNSYEQYFGPGTRLTVT.

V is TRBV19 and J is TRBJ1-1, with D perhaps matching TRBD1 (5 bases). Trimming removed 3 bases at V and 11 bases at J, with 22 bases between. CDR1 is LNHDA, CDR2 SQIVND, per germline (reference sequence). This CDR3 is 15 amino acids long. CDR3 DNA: TGTGCCAGTAGTATCCCAGGGTTTTGGCGTCTCGGGGCTTTCTTT. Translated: CASSIPGFWRLGAFF.

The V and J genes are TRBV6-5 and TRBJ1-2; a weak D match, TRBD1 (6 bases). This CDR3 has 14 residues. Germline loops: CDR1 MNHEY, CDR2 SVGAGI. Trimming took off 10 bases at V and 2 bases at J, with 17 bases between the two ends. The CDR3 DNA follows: TGTGCCATCCAACGGGACACCGTAAACTATGGCTACACCTTC. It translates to CAIQRDTVNYGYTF.

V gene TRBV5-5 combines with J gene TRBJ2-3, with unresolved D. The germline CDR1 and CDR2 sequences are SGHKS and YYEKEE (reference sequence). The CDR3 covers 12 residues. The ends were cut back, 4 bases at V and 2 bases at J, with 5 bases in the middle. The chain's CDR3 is CASSPPTDTQYF. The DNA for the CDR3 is TGTGCCAGCAGCCCACCCACAGATACGCAGTATTTT.

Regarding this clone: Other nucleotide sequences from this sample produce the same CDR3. This CDR3 is CATSGDRGNQPQHF. CDR3 DNA: TGTGCCACCAGCGGTGACAGGGGCAATCAGCCCCAGCATTTT. The chain is built from TRBV15 and TRBJ1-5; 7 positions match TRBD1. J was trimmed by 2 bases and V by 5 bases; bases with no gene match: 3. Germline-derived CDR1 and CDR2 are LNHNV and YYDKDF (reference sequence). The CDR3 contains 14 residues.

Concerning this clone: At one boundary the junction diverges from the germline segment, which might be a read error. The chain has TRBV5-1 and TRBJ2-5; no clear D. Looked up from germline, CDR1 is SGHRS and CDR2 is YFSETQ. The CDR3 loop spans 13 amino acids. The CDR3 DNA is TGTGCCAGCAGCTTAGGGCAGCAAGAGACCCAGTACTTC. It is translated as CASSLGQQETQYF.

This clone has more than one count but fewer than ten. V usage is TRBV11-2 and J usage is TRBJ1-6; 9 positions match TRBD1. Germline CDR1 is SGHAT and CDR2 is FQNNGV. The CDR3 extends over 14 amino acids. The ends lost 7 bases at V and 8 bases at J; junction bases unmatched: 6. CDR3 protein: CASTEDRGYSPLHF. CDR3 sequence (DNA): TGTGCCAGCACCGAGGACAGGGGTTATTCACCCCTCCACTTT.

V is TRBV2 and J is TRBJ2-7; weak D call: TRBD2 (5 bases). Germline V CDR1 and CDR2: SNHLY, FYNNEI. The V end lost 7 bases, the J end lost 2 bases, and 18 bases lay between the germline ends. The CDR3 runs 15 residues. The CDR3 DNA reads TGTGCCAGCACCCTTAGCCCCGGAGGTACCTACGAGCAGTACTTC. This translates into CASTLSPGGTYEQYF.

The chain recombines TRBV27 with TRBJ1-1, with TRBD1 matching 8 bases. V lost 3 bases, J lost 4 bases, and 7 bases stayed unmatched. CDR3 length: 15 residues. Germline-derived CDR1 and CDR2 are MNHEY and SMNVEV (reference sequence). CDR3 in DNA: TGTGCCAGCAGTTTCCAAACAGGGGGAGGCACTGAAGCTTTCTTT. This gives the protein CASSFQTGGGTEAFF.

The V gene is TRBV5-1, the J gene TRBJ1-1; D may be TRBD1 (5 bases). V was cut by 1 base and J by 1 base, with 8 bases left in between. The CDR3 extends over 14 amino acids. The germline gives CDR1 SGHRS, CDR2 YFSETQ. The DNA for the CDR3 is TGCGCCAGCAGCTTGAGGCAGGGGAACACTGAAGCTTTCTTT. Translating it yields CASSLRQGNTEAFF.

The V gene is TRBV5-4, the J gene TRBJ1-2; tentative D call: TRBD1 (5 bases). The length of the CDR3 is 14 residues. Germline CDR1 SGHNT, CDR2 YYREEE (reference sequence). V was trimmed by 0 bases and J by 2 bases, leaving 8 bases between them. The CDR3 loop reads CASSLDRTNYGYTF. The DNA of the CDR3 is TGTGCCAGCAGCTTGGACAGGACGAACTATGGCTACACCTTC.

CDR3 sequence reads: CASSEAGNRNYGYTF. The CDR3 coding sequence is TGTGCCAGCAGTGAGGCGGGGAATAGAAACTATGGCTACACCTTC. This chain links TRBV25-1 with TRBJ1-2; D not resolved. Trimming removed 3 bases from V and 2 bases from J, with 13 bases in between. The CDR3 contains 15 residues. Germline V gene data show CDR1 as MGHDK and CDR2 as SYGVNS.

CDR3 loop: CASSLGGTSGTDTQYF. The CDR3 bases are TGCGCCAGCAGCTTGGGCGGGACTAGCGGGACAGATACGCAGTATTTT. The gene calls are TRBV5-1 and TRBJ2-3, with 12 bases aligning to TRBD2. The ends lost 0 bases at V and 3 bases at J; junction bases unmatched: 2. Germline V gene sequence: CDR1 SGHRS, CDR2 YFSETQ. The CDR3 is made up of 16 amino acids.

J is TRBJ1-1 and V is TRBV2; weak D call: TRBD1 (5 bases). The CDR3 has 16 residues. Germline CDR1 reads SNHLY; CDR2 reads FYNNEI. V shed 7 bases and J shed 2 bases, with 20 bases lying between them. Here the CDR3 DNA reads TGTGCCAGCACAGTGGGGGGGACCCACCTCAACACTGAAGCTTTCTTT. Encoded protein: CASTVGGTHLNTEAFF.

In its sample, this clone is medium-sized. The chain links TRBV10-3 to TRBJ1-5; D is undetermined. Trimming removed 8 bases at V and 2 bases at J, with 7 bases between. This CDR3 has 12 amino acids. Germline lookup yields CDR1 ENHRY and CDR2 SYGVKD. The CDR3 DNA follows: TGTGCCATCGGCATGCGCAATCAGCCCCAGCATTTT. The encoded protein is CAIGMRNQPQHF.